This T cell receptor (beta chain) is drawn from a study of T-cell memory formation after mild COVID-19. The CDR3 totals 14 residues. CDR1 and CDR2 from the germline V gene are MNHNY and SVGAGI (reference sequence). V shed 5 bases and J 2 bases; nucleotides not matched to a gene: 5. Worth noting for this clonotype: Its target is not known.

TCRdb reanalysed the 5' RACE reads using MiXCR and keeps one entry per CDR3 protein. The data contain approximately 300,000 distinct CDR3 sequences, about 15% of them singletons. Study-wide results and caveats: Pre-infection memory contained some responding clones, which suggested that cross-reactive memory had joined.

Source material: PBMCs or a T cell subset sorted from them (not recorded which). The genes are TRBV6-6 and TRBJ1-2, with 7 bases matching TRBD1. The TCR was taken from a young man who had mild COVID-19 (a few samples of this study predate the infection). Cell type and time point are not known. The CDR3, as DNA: TGTGCCAGCAGTACGCAGGGGGTAAACTATGGCTACACCTTC. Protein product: CASSTQGVNYGYTF.